The 32 T cell receptor beta chains reported below all come from one sample, sequenced in a study of T-cell memory formation after mild COVID-19. TCRdb re-derived calls from the 5' RACE reads in MiXCR, one entry per CDR3 protein. The data show over 500,000 distinct CDR3 sequences, 15% to 20% seen once. The specimen sequenced was PBMCs or a T cell subset sorted from them (not recorded which). The origin of the receptors is an adult woman who had mild COVID-19 (a few samples of this study predate the infection). Cell type and time point are not known.

This clonotype was detected a few times. The chain joins TRBV6-1 to TRBJ2-2; 7 nucleotides match TRBD1. The CDR3 is 16 residues long. V lost 2 bases and J lost 4; bases outside the gene matches: 7. Germline assignment: CDR1 MNHNS and CDR2 SASEGT. The CDR3 DNA follows: TGTGCCAGCAGTGAAAGGGCAGGGGGTTCCACCGGGGAGCTGTTTTTT. This translates into CASSERAGGSTGELFF.

This clonotype came up a few times. The chain has TRBV10-3 and TRBJ2-2; the match to TRBD1 covers 12 bases. The CDR3 is 14 amino acids. Trimming removed 8 bases from V and 4 bases from J; junction bases left unmatched: 2. Germline CDR1 and CDR2: ENHRY and SYGVKD. CDR3 sequence (DNA): TGTGCCATCGGGACAGGGGGCGCCACCGGGGAGCTGTTTTTT. It is translated as CAIGTGGATGELFF.

This clonotype has a handful of counts. V is TRBV7-6 and J is TRBJ1-2, with no clear D. The CDR3 contains 15 residues. Germline V gene sequence: CDR1 SGHVS, CDR2 FNYEAQ. Trimming stripped 5 bases from V and 1 base from J, with 14 bases between. The CDR3 sequence is CASSPTVQRNYGYTF. The CDR3 region has the DNA TGTGCCAGCAGCCCTACAGTCCAACGTAACTATGGCTACACCTTC.

The chain joins TRBV3-1 to TRBJ2-1, with D tentatively TRBD1 (6 bases). This CDR3 is built from 16 residues. Trimming took 1 base from V and 5 from J, leaving 15 bases between them. Germline lookup yields CDR1 LGHDT and CDR2 YNNKEL (reference sequence). In DNA form, the CDR3 reads TGTGCCAGCAGCCAAGGTTCTAGAGGGGGAAACAATGAGCAGTTCTTC. Its translation: CASSQGSRGGNNEQFF.

This clonotype has only a few counts. The J gene is TRBJ1-4, the V gene TRBV5-4; TRBD1 matches 7 bases. The length of the CDR3 is 13 residues. V lost 9 bases, J lost 0 bases, and 2 bases stayed unmatched. The V gene's germline CDR1 is SGHNT and CDR2 YYREEE (reference sequence). The CDR3 DNA reads as TGTGCCACGGGGACAGCAACTAATGAAAAACTGTTTTTT. Translation: CATGTATNEKLFF.

This clonotype was observed a handful of times. The rearrangement links TRBV24-1 to TRBJ2-3, with D tentatively TRBD2 (5 bases). Trimming removed 5 bases at V and 5 bases at J, with 10 bases between. The CDR3 extends over 13 amino acids. Germline assignment: CDR1 KGHDR and CDR2 SFDVKD. The CDR3 coding sequence is TGTGCCACCAGTGTACCGGGGTTAGATACGCAGTATTTT. Protein: CATSVPGLDTQYF.

This clonotype was observed a handful of times. This chain connects TRBV24-1 to TRBJ2-5; 8 bases map to TRBD2. The CDR3 consists of 13 residues. The V segment lost 5 bases and the J segment 3 bases; nucleotides outside the gene matches: 1. Germline V gives CDR1 KGHDR, CDR2 SFDVKD. For the CDR3, the DNA is TGTGCCACCAGTGGGGGACTAGAAGAGACCCAGTACTTC. Translated, it gives CATSGGLEETQYF.

The table lists this clonotype with many counts. The gene calls are TRBV2 and TRBJ2-3, with D possibly TRBD1 on 6 matching bases. The CDR3 is made up of 16 amino acids. The V and J ends lost 6 bases and 2 bases respectively, with 18 bases between them. Germline CDR1 is SNHLY and CDR2 is FYNNEI. The CDR3 DNA reads as TGTGCCAGCAGCGAGGGATCCGGGACAAACACAGATACGCAGTATTTT. Its protein product is CASSEGSGTNTDTQYF. Full variable domain (remainder filled in from reference TRBV2 and TRBJ2-3): EPEVTQTPSHQVTQMGQEVILRCVPISNHLYFYWYRQILGQKVEFLVSFYNNEISEKSEIFDDQFSVERPDGSNFTLKIRSTKLEDSAMYFCASSEGSGTNTDTQYFGPGTRLTVL.

The chain is built from TRBV7-3 and TRBJ1-1; D gene unclear. This CDR3 contains 13 residues. The V gene's germline CDR1 is SGHTA and CDR2 FQGTGA. Trimming stripped 5 bases from V and 1 base from J, with 8 bases between. This CDR3 reads CASSLFTNTEAFF. The CDR3 nucleotides read TGTGCCAGCAGCCTCTTCACGAACACTGAAGCTTTCTTT.

This clonotype has more than one count but fewer than ten. V gene TRBV6-2 or TRBV6-3 combines with J gene TRBJ1-1; D gene uncertain. With 7 bases removed from V and 0 bases from J, the gap between germline ends came to 12 bases. Germline V CDR1 and CDR2: MNHEY, SVGEGT. There are 14 residues in the CDR3. CDR3 amino acids: CASKKEIMNTEAFF. CDR3 nucleotides: TGTGCCAGCAAAAAGGAAATCATGAACACTGAAGCTTTCTTT.

This chain uses TRBV12-3 or TRBV12-4 with TRBJ1-2, with unresolved D. V lost 6 bases, J lost 8 bases, and 16 bases lay in between. This CDR3 is built from 13 residues. CDR3 sequence (DNA): TGTGCCAGCAGCAGAGAGGACTGGAGCGGCTACACCTTC. This codes for CASSREDWSGYTF.

The table lists this clonotype with many counts. This chain connects TRBV20-1 to TRBJ2-2, with a possible D match to TRBD1 (5 bases). The germline gives CDR1 DFQATT, CDR2 SNEGSKA (reference sequence). Trimming shortened V by 5 bases and J by 3 bases, and 7 bases separated the two germline ends. The CDR3 sequence is 12 residues long. CDR3 protein: CSALTDTGELFF. The CDR3 DNA sequence: TGCAGTGCTTTGACAGACACCGGGGAGCTGTTTTTT.

Only a few counts were recorded for this clonotype. The chain joins TRBV7-3 to TRBJ2-1; weak D call: TRBD2 (6 bases). From germline, CDR1 is SGHTA and CDR2 FQGTGA. This CDR3 has 14 amino acids. The V gene lost 5 bases and the J gene lost 6 bases, with 14 bases spanning the gap. CDR3 nucleotides: TGTGCCAGCAGCCCAGGCGCCGGGGGCAATGAGCAGTTCTTC. Translated, it gives CASSPGAGGNEQFF.

The chain has TRBV7-8 and TRBJ2-1; TRBD2 agrees at 8 bases. Germline values: CDR1 SGHVS, CDR2 FQNEAQ. CDR3 length: 15 residues. Unmatched junction bases numbered 10, after V lost 5 bases and J lost 7 bases. The DNA for the CDR3 is TGTGCCAGCAGCCTCATAAGCGGGAGATGGAATGAGCAGTTCTTC. It is translated as CASSLISGRWNEQFF.

The gene calls are TRBV5-1 and TRBJ2-1, with D perhaps TRBD1 (7 bases). V was shortened by 3 bases and J by 4 bases, with 14 bases between the two germline ends. Germline CDR1 SGHRS, CDR2 YFSETQ. This CDR3 contains 15 residues. The CDR3 reads CASSWGRGVYNEQFF. The DNA of the CDR3 is TGCGCCAGCAGCTGGGGCAGGGGGGTGTACAATGAGCAGTTCTTC.

The V call is TRBV9, the J call TRBJ2-3; a weak D match, TRBD2 (6 bases). The CDR3 sequence is 15 residues long. Trimming shortened V by 4 bases and J by 1 base, and 13 bases separated the two germline ends. The V gene's germline CDR1 is SGDLS and CDR2 YYNGEE. CDR3 nucleotides: TGTGCCAGCAGCCAGAGAGTAGCGGGCACAGATACGCAGTATTTT. Its translation: CASSQRVAGTDTQYF.

The chain recombines TRBV2 with TRBJ2-2, with D unresolved. CDR3 size: 13 residues. Germline CDR1 reads SNHLY; CDR2 reads FYNNEI. With 6 bases removed from V and 8 bases from J, the gap between germline ends came to 13 bases. Written as DNA, the CDR3 is TGTGCCAGCAGCACCGGGCCTTTGGGGGAGCTGTTTTTT. It translates to CASSTGPLGELFF.

The rearrangement links TRBV5-6 to TRBJ2-1; 7 bases map to TRBD2. V lost 4 bases, J lost 5 bases, and 12 bases stayed unmatched. Germline V CDR1 and CDR2: SGHDT, YYEEEE. This CDR3 comprises 16 residues. The CDR3 protein is CASSLWIAGEDNEQFF. For the CDR3, the DNA is TGTGCCAGCAGCCTGTGGATTGCGGGAGAGGACAATGAGCAGTTCTTC.

This clonotype was seen only a few times. V gene TRBV2 combines with J gene TRBJ2-1, with 12 bases lining up with TRBD2. The CDR3 has 15 amino acids. V was clipped by 4 bases and J by 10 bases; unmatched bases: 8. CDR1 is SNHLY and CDR2 is FYNNEI in the germline V gene. CDR3 amino acids: CASSVTSGSKNEQFF. In DNA form, the CDR3 reads TGTGCCAGCAGTGTGACTAGCGGGAGTAAAAACGAGCAGTTCTTC.

This clonotype was counted a few times. The J gene is TRBJ2-6, the V gene TRBV7-2; D is unclear. The V gene's germline CDR1 is SGHTA and CDR2 FQGNSA. Trimming took 2 bases from V and 5 from J, leaving 4 bases between them. CDR3 length equals 13 residues. CDR3 nucleotide sequence: TGTGCCAGCAGCTTAATGCGGGCCAACGTCCTGACTTTC. It is translated as CASSLMRANVLTF.

The table lists this clonotype with a few counts. CDR3 region: CASSYSAGADTQYF. The CDR3 bases are TGTGCCAGCAGTTACTCGGCGGGGGCGGATACGCAGTATTTT. This chain joins TRBV6-2 or TRBV6-3 and TRBJ2-3, with a possible D match to TRBD2 (7 bases). In germline, CDR1 is MNHEY, CDR2 SVGEGT. Trimming stripped 0 bases from V and 6 bases from J, with 10 bases between. This CDR3 is 14 amino acids long.

In its sample, this clonotype was seen once. The chain couples TRBV6-1 to TRBJ2-7; a weak D match, TRBD1 (5 bases). Germline V gives CDR1 MNHNS, CDR2 SASEGT. V lost 3 bases, J lost 1 base, and 16 bases lay in between. The CDR3 has 16 residues. The CDR3 region has the DNA TGTGCCAGCAGTGAGCCCAGATTCAGGGCTTCCTACGAGCAGTACTTC. Its protein product is CASSEPRFRASYEQYF.

The chain joins TRBV6-5 to TRBJ2-7; D is undetermined. CDR1 MNHEY and CDR2 SVGAGI come from the germline V gene. CDR3 length: 14 residues. Between the trimmed V and J ends, which lost 6 bases and 4 bases, there was a span of 16 bases. The CDR3 DNA sequence: TGTGCCAGCAGGCTCCAGGAAGGCGGATACGAGCAGTACTTC. Translated: CASRLQEGGYEQYF.

The J gene is TRBJ2-5, the V gene TRBV12-3 or TRBV12-4, with 8 nucleotides matching TRBD2. This CDR3 is built from 16 residues. J was trimmed by 2 bases and V by 9 bases; bases with no gene match: 14. CDR3 nucleotide sequence: TGTGCCAGTCGGCCACATGGCGGGGGGCCGCAAGAGACCCAGTACTTC. It translates to CASRPHGGGPQETQYF.

The rearrangement joins TRBV6-5 to TRBJ1-1; tentatively, D is TRBD1 (6 bases). V lost 7 bases to trimming and J lost 2 bases, with 20 bases between them. The germline V gene encodes CDR1 MNHEY and CDR2 SVGAGI. This CDR3 spans 16 amino acids. The DNA of the CDR3 is TGTGCCAGCACCTTCCTTGCCGGACAGTTTAACACTGAAGCTTTCTTT. This gives the protein CASTFLAGQFNTEAFF.

Here the CDR3 reads CAWNRARGTQYF. CDR3 nucleotides: TGTGCCTGGAACAGGGCCCGGGGGACGCAGTATTTT. The chain joins TRBV30 to TRBJ2-3, with D perhaps given as TRBD1 or TRBD2 (6 bases each). CDR3 length equals 12 residues. Per the germline V gene, CDR1 is GTSNPN and CDR2 is SVGIG (reference sequence). The V and J ends lost 4 bases and 9 bases respectively, with 14 bases between them.

This chain connects TRBV7-8 to TRBJ2-3; 9 bases agree with TRBD2. The CDR3 has 17 amino acids. J gave up 0 bases and V 1 base, and 5 bases lay outside the gene matches. Germline V gene lookup returns CDR1 SGHVS and CDR2 FQNEAQ. The CDR3 is CASSLVSTSGSTDTQYF. In DNA form, the CDR3 reads TGTGCCAGCAGCTTAGTGTCGACTAGCGGAAGCACAGATACGCAGTATTTT. Complete variable domain (other parts from reference TRBV7-8 and TRBJ2-3): GAGVSQSPRYKVAKRGQDVALRCDPISGHVSLFWYQQALGQGPEFLTYFQNEAQLDKSGLPSDRFFAERPEGSVSTLKIQRTQQEDSAVYLCASSLVSTSGSTDTQYFGPGTRLTVL.

This clonotype has more than one count but fewer than ten. The chain joins TRBV12-3 or TRBV12-4 to TRBJ1-1; D is perhaps TRBD1 (6 bases). The V and J ends lost 6 bases and 4 bases respectively, with 12 bases between them. This CDR3 is built from 13 residues. The CDR3 DNA is TGTGCCAGCAGGCCACAGGGATTCACTGAAGCTTTCTTT. Protein: CASRPQGFTEAFF.

In this sample, this clonotype turned up a few times. The V gene is TRBV5-1, the J gene TRBJ1-2, with D perhaps matching TRBD1 (6 bases). The CDR3 is made up of 13 amino acids. Germline values: CDR1 SGHRS, CDR2 YFSETQ. V gave up 2 bases and J gave up 6 bases, with 11 bases separating them. CDR3 DNA sequence: TGCGCCAGCAGCTTCGAACAGGGTCATGGCTACACCTTC. It specifies CASSFEQGHGYTF. The variable domain in full, with the rest retrieved from reference TRBV5-1 and TRBJ1-2, is KAGVTQTPRYLIKTRGQQVTLSCSPISGHRSVSWYQQTPGQGLQFLFEYFSETQRNKGNFPGRFSGRQFSNSRSEMNVSTLELGDSALYLCASSFEQGHGYTFGSGTRLTVV.

This chain connects TRBV5-1 to TRBJ2-5; 11 bases are shared with TRBD1. Germline V gene sequence: CDR1 SGHRS, CDR2 YFSETQ. With 1 base clipped from V and 5 bases from J, the junction kept 7 bases outside the gene matches. This CDR3 comprises 16 residues. The DNA for the CDR3 is TGCGCCAGCAGCTTGCTCGGACAGGGGGCAGGGGAGACCCAGTACTTC. It specifies CASSLLGQGAGETQYF. Full variable domain (outside the CDR3, taken from reference TRBV5-1 and TRBJ2-5): KAGVTQTPRYLIKTRGQQVTLSCSPISGHRSVSWYQQTPGQGLQFLFEYFSETQRNKGNFPGRFSGRQFSNSRSEMNVSTLELGDSALYLCASSLLGQGAGETQYFGPGTRLLVL.

The rearrangement links TRBV5-1 to TRBJ1-2, with unresolved D. Between the trimmed V and J ends, which lost 0 bases and 8 bases, there was a span of 14 bases. The CDR3 contains 14 residues. Germline CDR1 reads SGHRS; CDR2 reads YFSETQ. CDR3 protein: CASSLDSQVEGYTF. CDR3 nucleotide sequence: TGCGCCAGCAGCTTGGATTCGCAGGTTGAGGGCTACACCTTC. The variable domain in full, completed from reference TRBV5-1 and TRBJ1-2, reads KAGVTQTPRYLIKTRGQQVTLSCSPISGHRSVSWYQQTPGQGLQFLFEYFSETQRNKGNFPGRFSGRQFSNSRSEMNVSTLELGDSALYLCASSLDSQVEGYTFGSGTRLTVV.

V and J are TRBV7-3 and TRBJ2-2; 7 bases are a match to TRBD2. V lost 3 bases to trimming and J lost 5 bases; unmatched junction nucleotides: 9. The germline gives CDR1 SGHTA, CDR2 FQGTGA. CDR3 length: 16 amino acids. The CDR3 here is CASSFMGGSLTGELFF. CDR3 nucleotide sequence: TGTGCCAGCAGCTTTATGGGCGGGAGTCTTACCGGGGAGCTGTTTTTT.